The next 9 T cell receptor beta chains were all read from a single sample in a study of CD8+ T cells in alopecia areata. Specified treatment: oral pan-JAK inhibitor, 5-10 mg twice daily. TCR sequencing used cDNA made by reverse transcription of extracted RNA. The method was immunoSEQ multiplex PCR; TCRdb's version includes in-frame clones alone and lacks a portion of them. The sample consists of about 97,000 clones, 55% to 70% of them appearing once. The sequences come from CD8+ T cells sorted from blood, collected between weeks 55 and 70, from a patient treated with tofacitinib. The source is a human donor with alopecia areata.

This clone was counted between two and nine times. This chain uses TRBV13 with TRBJ2-5; tentative D call: TRBD2 (6 bases). Germline V gene data show CDR1 as PRHDT and CDR2 as FYEKMQ (reference sequence). The CDR3 extends over 14 amino acids. The V gene lost 8 bases and the J gene lost 2 bases, with 15 bases spanning the gap. The CDR3 coding sequence is TGTGCCAGCGGACGATGGGGAGGACAAGAGACCCAGTACTTC. Translated: CASGRWGGQETQYF.

The V and J genes are TRBV4-1 and TRBJ1-5; D gene uncertain. The V end was cut by 4 bases, the J end by 7 bases, with 8 bases between. Germline CDR1 reads MGHRA; CDR2 reads YSYEKL. The CDR3 loop spans 12 amino acids. This chain's CDR3 is CASSPTFQPQHF. In nucleotides, the CDR3 is TGCGCCAGCAGCCCCACGTTCCAGCCCCAGCATTTT.

Remarks on this clone: An end of the junction differs from the germline gene, which may be a read error. This chain connects TRBV13 to TRBJ1-2; 9 bases are a match to TRBD1. The CDR3 sequence is 14 residues long. Looked up from germline, CDR1 is PRHDT and CDR2 is FYEKMQ (reference sequence). CDR3 in DNA: TGTGCCAGCAGCCTAGGGACAGGGTCGGATGGCTACACCTTC. Amino acids: CASSLGTGSDGYTF.

The chain uses TRBV6-5 and TRBJ1-2; D may be TRBD1 (5 bases). CDR1 MNHEY and CDR2 SVGAGI come from the germline V gene. The CDR3 covers 13 residues. V was shortened by 2 bases and J by 5 bases, with 9 bases between the two germline ends. CDR3 loop: CASSYAGHYGYTF. The CDR3, as DNA: TGTGCCAGCAGTTACGCCGGACATTATGGCTACACCTTC.

V is TRBV10-2 and J is TRBJ1-1, with D perhaps TRBD1 (6 bases). This CDR3 comprises 14 residues. V was cut by 5 bases and J by 3 bases, with 13 bases left in between. The germline V gene encodes CDR1 WSHSY and CDR2 SAAADI. CDR3 bases: TGCGCCAGCAGTCAAGGACAGACCTACACTGAAGCTTTCTTT. Translated: CASSQGQTYTEAFF.

The rearrangement uses TRBV6-9 and TRBJ1-5; D gene unclear. With 0 bases removed from V and 0 bases from J, the gap between germline ends came to 6 bases. Germline lookup yields CDR1 MNHGY and CDR2 SVAAGI. This CDR3 region has 15 residues. The CDR3 loop reads CASSYSCVSNQPQHF. As DNA, the CDR3 is TGTGCCAGCAGTTATTCTTGTGTTAGCAATCAGCCCCAGCATTTT.

This clone was seen only a few times. This chain uses TRBV7-9 with TRBJ2-5; 10 positions match TRBD1. J lost 4 bases, V lost 9 bases, and 2 bases had no gene match. The CDR3 totals 12 residues. Germline CDR1 is SEHNR and CDR2 is FQNEAQ (reference sequence). The CDR3, as DNA: TGTGCCAGTCGGACAGGGGGAGAGACCCAGTACTTC. It translates to CASRTGGETQYF.

This clone was observed a few times. This rearrangement joins TRBV27 to TRBJ1-2; D may be TRBD1 (5 bases). Deletions cut 7 bases from V and 2 bases from J, with 11 bases between. Germline loops: CDR1 MNHEY, CDR2 SMNVEV (reference sequence). The CDR3 runs to 13 residues. Written as DNA, the CDR3 is TGTGCCAGCACTTCGGGGGGAAACTATGGCTACACCTTC. As protein: CASTSGGNYGYTF.

The chain combines TRBV5-1 with TRBJ2-3; no clear D gene. Germline V gene sequence: CDR1 SGHRS, CDR2 YFSETQ. V lost 0 bases and J 0 bases, leaving 8 bases between the germline ends. The length of the CDR3 is 15 residues. The CDR3 reads CASSLVLDSTDTQYF. The DNA of the CDR3 is TGCGCCAGCAGCTTGGTACTCGACAGCACAGATACGCAGTATTTT.